This entry describes one T cell receptor beta chain. Allocation to cohorts depended on clinical history reported by the participants. Germline CDR1 and CDR2: MNHEY and SMNVEV (reference sequence). This CDR3 has 16 residues. Trimming took off 0 bases at V and 3 bases at J, with 14 bases between the two ends. These data come from a study of blood T cell repertoires in COVID-19. On the study more broadly: Samples taken during acute and convalescent COVID-19 were collected in the United States, Italy and Spain. PBMCs, B-cell-depleted T cells, or T cells provided the cDNA or gDNA that made up the material.

Methods used by the authors: Amplified reference gene primers provided the basis for estimating nucleated cell counts. Clones were read by immunoSEQ multiplex PCR, and TCRdb kept only the in-frame ones, dropping some. V and J calls and clone size follow that table, whereas D and trimming were derived from the DNA. The sample consists of about 500,000 clones, approximately 86% of them appearing once. The sequenced sample was PBMCs or T cells enriched from blood (not recorded which). The chain carries TRBV27 and TRBJ1-2; possibly TRBD1 for D (6 bases). This receptor was identified in a woman aged 18-29 years who had recovered from COVID-19. CDR3 region: CASSLSGQGMYYGYTF. The CDR3 DNA reads TGTGCCAGCAGTTTATCGGGGCAGGGGATGTACTATGGCTACACCTTC.